These 4 T cell receptor beta chains originate from one sample sequenced in a study of T cell repertoires in cytomegalovirus infection. MiXCR was run by TCRdb on the reads, yielding one entry per CDR3 protein. The sample holds around 89,000 distinct CDR3 sequences, approximately 30% seen once. These TCRs are of unknown antigen specificity. Material: CD8+ T cells from cultured PBMCs, obtained from culture after CMV antigen stimulation. The receptors were gathered from a human donor in good health (CMV status not recorded). Some clones in this sample may be carry-over from other donors' samples.

V usage is TRBV9 and J usage is TRBJ1-2; D uncertain. The V and J ends lost 4 bases and 4 bases respectively, with 8 bases between them. The CDR3 extends over 12 amino acids. Germline V gives CDR1 SGDLS, CDR2 YYNGEE. The CDR3 sequence is CASSSFVYGYTF. Here the CDR3 DNA reads TGTGCCAGCAGCTCCTTCGTCTATGGCTACACCTTC.

In regard to this clonotype: A junction end diverges from the germline sequence, so it may reflect a read error. This sequence joins TRBV7-2 and TRBJ1-1; tentative D call: TRBD1 (5 bases). The CDR3 consists of 13 residues. Per the germline V gene, CDR1 is SGHTA and CDR2 is FQGNSA. CDR3 bases: TGTGCCAGCAGCTTCGGGGGTAGCACTGTAGCTTTCTTT. Residues: CASSFGGSTVAFF.

This clonotype has only one observation. V gene TRBV18 combines with J gene TRBJ2-7, with D maybe TRBD2 (5 bases). Germline V gives CDR1 KGHSH, CDR2 LQKENI. The V end lost 3 bases, the J end lost 2 bases, and 8 bases lay between the germline ends. The length of the CDR3 is 13 residues. The CDR3 DNA sequence: TGTGCCAGCTCACCCTCCGGGACCTACGAGCAGTACTTC. This sequence encodes CASSPSGTYEQYF.

This sequence joins TRBV20-1 and TRBJ2-7, with 12 positions matching TRBD2. The CDR3 loop spans 17 amino acids. Germline V gene sequence: CDR1 DFQATT, CDR2 SNEGSKA (reference sequence). With 5 bases clipped from V and 6 bases from J, the junction kept 17 bases outside the gene matches. Here the CDR3 DNA reads TGCAGTGCTCGGCTGGTGGCTAGCGGGGGGGCTCCCGGCGAGCAGTACTTC. Protein: CSARLVASGGAPGEQYF.